The text below deals with one T cell receptor (beta chain). The target antigen is unknown. CD8 cells regarded as naive lacked CD45RO, were positively chosen for CCR7, and omitted terminally differentiated effector memory CD45RA+ cells. The sample comes from a study of shared clonotypes between healthy human individuals. Study findings and constraints: The sharing of 5% to 6.5% of naive CD4 clonotypes was seen across a handful of donors. Blood was the sole source, and tissue repertoires probably differ. Sorted-subset sequencing, rarefaction showed, was incomplete despite large depth.

Deep level was the assay's run setting. Some clones are missing from TCRdb's copy, which holds only in-frame ones; the method was immunoSEQ multiplex PCR. The profile shows more than 2 million clones, about 95% of them singletons. Germline V gene lookup returns CDR1 SGHDN and CDR2 FVKESK. The CDR3 extends over 15 amino acids. V lost 5 bases to trimming and J lost 1 base, with 14 bases between them. The rearrangement links TRBV14 to TRBJ1-1; D uncertain. The sequenced material came from naive CD8+ T cells sorted from blood. The receptor was derived from a man aged 18 to 30 in good health. CDR3 sequence: CASSSRTLRNTEAFF. The CDR3 nucleotides are TGTGCCAGCAGCTCCCGGACCCTCAGGAACACTGAAGCTTTCTTT.